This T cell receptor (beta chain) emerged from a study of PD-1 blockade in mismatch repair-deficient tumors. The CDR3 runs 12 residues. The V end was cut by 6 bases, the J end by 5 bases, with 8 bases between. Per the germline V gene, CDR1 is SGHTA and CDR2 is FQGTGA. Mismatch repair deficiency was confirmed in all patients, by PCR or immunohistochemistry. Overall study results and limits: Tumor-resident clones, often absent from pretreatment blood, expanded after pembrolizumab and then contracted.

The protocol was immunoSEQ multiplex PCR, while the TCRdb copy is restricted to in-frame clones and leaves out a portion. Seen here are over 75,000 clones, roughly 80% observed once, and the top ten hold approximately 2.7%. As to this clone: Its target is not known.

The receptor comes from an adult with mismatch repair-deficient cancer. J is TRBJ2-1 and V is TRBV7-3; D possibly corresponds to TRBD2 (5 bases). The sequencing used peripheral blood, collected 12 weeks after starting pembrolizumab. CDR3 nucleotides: TGTGCCAGCAGACCCGGGAACAATGAGCAGTTCTTC. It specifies CASRPGNNEQFF.